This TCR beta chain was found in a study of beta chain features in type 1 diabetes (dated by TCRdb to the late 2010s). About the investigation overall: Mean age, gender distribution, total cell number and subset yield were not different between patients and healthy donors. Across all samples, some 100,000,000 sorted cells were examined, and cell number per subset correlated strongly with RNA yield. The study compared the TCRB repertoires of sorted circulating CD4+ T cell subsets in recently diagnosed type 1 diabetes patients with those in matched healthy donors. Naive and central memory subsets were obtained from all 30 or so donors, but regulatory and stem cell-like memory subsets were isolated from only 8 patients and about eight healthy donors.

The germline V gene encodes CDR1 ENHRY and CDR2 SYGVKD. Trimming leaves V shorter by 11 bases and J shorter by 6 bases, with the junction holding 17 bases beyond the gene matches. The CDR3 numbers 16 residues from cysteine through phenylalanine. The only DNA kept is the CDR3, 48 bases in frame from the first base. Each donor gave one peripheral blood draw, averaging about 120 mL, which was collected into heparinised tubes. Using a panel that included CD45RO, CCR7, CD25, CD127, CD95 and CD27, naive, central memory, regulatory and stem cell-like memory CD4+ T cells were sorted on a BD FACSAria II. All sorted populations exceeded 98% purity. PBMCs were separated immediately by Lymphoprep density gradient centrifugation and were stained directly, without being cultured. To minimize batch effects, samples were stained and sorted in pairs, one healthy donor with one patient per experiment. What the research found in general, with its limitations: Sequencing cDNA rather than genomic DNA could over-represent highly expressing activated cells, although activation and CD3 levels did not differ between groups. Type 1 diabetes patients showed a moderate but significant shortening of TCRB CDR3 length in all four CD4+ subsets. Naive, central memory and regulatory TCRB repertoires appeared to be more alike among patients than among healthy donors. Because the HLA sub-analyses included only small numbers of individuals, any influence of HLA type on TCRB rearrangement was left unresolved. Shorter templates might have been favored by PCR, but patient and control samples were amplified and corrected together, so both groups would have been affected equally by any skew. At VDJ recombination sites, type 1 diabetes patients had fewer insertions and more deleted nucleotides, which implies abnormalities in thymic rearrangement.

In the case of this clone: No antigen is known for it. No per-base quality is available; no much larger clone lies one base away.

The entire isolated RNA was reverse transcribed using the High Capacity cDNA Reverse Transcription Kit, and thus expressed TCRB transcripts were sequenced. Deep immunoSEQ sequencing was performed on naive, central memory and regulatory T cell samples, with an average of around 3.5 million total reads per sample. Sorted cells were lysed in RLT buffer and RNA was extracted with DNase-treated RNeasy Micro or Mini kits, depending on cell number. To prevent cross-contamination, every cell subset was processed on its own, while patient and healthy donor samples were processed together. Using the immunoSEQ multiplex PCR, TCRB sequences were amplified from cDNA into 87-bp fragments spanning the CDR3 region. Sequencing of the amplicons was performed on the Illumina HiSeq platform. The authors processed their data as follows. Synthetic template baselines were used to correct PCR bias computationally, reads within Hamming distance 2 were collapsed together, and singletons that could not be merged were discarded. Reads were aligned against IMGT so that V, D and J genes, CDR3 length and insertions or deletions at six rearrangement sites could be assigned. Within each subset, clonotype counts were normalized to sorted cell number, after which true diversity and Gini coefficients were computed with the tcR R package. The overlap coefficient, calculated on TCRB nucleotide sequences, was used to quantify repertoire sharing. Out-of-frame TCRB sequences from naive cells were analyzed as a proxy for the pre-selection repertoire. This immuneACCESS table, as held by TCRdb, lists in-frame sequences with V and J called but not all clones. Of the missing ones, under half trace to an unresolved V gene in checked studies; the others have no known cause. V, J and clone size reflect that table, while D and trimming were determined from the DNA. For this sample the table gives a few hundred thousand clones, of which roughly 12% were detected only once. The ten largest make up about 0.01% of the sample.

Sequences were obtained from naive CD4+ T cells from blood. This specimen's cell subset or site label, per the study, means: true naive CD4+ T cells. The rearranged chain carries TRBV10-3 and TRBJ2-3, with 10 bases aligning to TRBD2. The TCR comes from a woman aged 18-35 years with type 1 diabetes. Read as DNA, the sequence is TGTGCCCACGGGGCTAGCGGGGGAGGGCATGCGGATACGCAGTATTTT. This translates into CAHGASGGGHADTQYF.